The rows below give T cell receptor beta chains drawn from one sample of a study of T cell changes during pregnancy in multiple sclerosis. Assay used: immunoSEQ multiplex PCR; TCRdb lists only in-frame clones, some missing. The sample consists of around 24,000 clones, roughly 90% of them appearing once. The sequencing here drew on CD8+ T cells from peripheral blood mononuclear cells, taken in the first trimester of pregnancy. These receptors came from a female donor in good health, enrolled as a control in a pregnancy study. CDR3s include the opening cysteine and the closing phenylalanine or tryptophan. The order of the fields is CDR3 DNA, CDR3 protein, J gene, V gene, clone size, D gene. D genes are given only for firm matches. Clone sizes are given selectively: once, few, many, or a class where the clone is expanded.

TGTGCCAGCAGCCAAGTTGATACCGGGGAGTATTTT,CASSQVDTGEYF,TRBJ2-3,TRBV14,.,.
TGTGCCAGCAGCTACGAATCGCCCTACACAGATACGCAGTATTTT,CASSYESPYTDTQYF,TRBJ2-3,TRBV11-2,.,.
TGTGCCAGCAGCTTGGAGGACAGGGAGGTCCTATATGGCTACACCTTC,CASSLEDREVLYGYTF,TRBJ1-2,TRBV5-6,.,TRBD1
TGTGCCAGCAGCTCTAGCGGGTCCCAAGAGACCCAGTACTTC,CASSSSGSQETQYF,TRBJ2-5,TRBV7-8,.,TRBD2
TGTGCCAGCAGCTTGGGGGGGACACGACTCTATGGCTACACCTTC,CASSLGGTRLYGYTF,TRBJ1-2,TRBV5-6,once,.
TGTGCCAGCAGTGAAGAATCCCACAATGGCTACACCTTC,CASSEESHNGYTF,TRBJ1-2,TRBV2,.,.
TGTGCCAGCAGCCCCCCTGGGGGAGGGCCCCACGAGCAGTACTTC,CASSPPGGGPHEQYF,TRBJ2-7,TRBV9,.,TRBD2
TGTGCCAGCAGTCGGTCGGGGGTCACAGATACGCAGTATTTT,CASSRSGVTDTQYF,TRBJ2-3,TRBV28,.,.
TGTGCCATCAGCGAGTCCCCAGGGAGGTATAATTCACCCCTCCACTTT,CAISESPGRYNSPLHF,TRBJ1-6,TRBV10-3,.,.
TGTGCCAGCAATTCCGGGGACATTTACTATGGCTACACCTTC,CASNSGDIYYGYTF,TRBJ1-2,TRBV2,.,.
TGCGCCAGCAGCCAAGGGGCAGGGTTAAACTACGAGCAGTACTTC,CASSQGAGLNYEQYF,TRBJ2-7,TRBV4-3,.,.
TGTGCCAGCACCTTGACAGGAACACAAGAGACCCAGTACTTC,CASTLTGTQETQYF,TRBJ2-5,TRBV6-6,.,.
TGTGCCAGCAGCTTAAGCGGGACACTTTACAATGAGCAGTTCTTC,CASSLSGTLYNEQFF,TRBJ2-1,TRBV5-5,.,.
TGTGCCAGCAGCTTAGCCATGACTAGCGGGGGTGAGACCCAGTACTTC,CASSLAMTSGGETQYF,TRBJ2-5,TRBV7-6,.,TRBD2
TGTGCCACCAGCAGAGGTCGAGGCACTGAAGCTTTCTTT,CATSRGRGTEAFF,TRBJ1-1,TRBV15,.,.
TGTGCCAGCAGCCCTAGACTGGACAGGGAAAAAGCTTTCTTT,CASSPRLDREKAFF,TRBJ1-1,TRBV16,.,TRBD1
TGTGCCAGCAGCTTAGACTCTCCCTATAGCACAGATACGCAGTATTTT,CASSLDSPYSTDTQYF,TRBJ2-3,TRBV7-2,.,.
TGTGCCAGCAGCGCCGGACTGTTGAACACTGAAGCTTTCTTT,CASSAGLLNTEAFF,TRBJ1-1,TRBV9,.,.
TGTGCCAGCAGTAAGGGGGAGAACTACGAGCAGTACTTC,CASSKGENYEQYF,TRBJ2-7,TRBV6-5,.,.
TGCGCCAGCAGCTTGGGGGGACAGGGGGAAAAACTGTTTTTT,CASSLGGQGEKLFF,TRBJ1-4,TRBV5-1,.,TRBD1
TGCGCCAGCATCCTCCCGACAGGACACAATGAAAAACTGTTTTTT,CASILPTGHNEKLFF,TRBJ1-4,TRBV10-1,.,.
TGCGCCAGCAGCCCCCCCGAAGCGGGGGTAGATACGCAGTATTTT,CASSPPEAGVDTQYF,TRBJ2-3,TRBV5-1,once,TRBD2
TGTGCCAGCATGAACGATTCGGTCTATGGCTACACCTTC,CASMNDSVYGYTF,TRBJ1-2,TRBV7-8,.,.
TGTGCCACCAGCGGGCGTCGAACTAGCGGGGGACCCAAAAACATTCAGTACTTC,CATSGRRTSGGPKNIQYF,TRBJ2-4,TRBV15,.,TRBD2
TGTGCCAGCAGCTTAGGACAGGGGAGCGATGGCTACACCTTC,CASSLGQGSDGYTF,TRBJ1-2,TRBV7-6,.,TRBD1
TGCAGCGTTGTCCCGACAGCCTCCTACGAGCAGTACTTC,CSVVPTASYEQYF,TRBJ2-7,TRBV29-1,.,.
TGTGCCATCAGTGAGGGCGGGACAGGGATTATCTATGGCTACACCTTC,CAISEGGTGIIYGYTF,TRBJ1-2,TRBV10-3,.,TRBD1
TGTGCCTGGAGTGTACCGCGGACAGGGGCCTATGGCTACACCTTC,CAWSVPRTGAYGYTF,TRBJ1-2,TRBV30,.,TRBD1
TGTGCCAGCAGCTGGATGGGGGCCGTGGAGTCACCCCTCCACTTT,CASSWMGAVESPLHF,TRBJ1-6,TRBV7-8,.,.
TGTGCCAGCAGGGAGACAGCTCAACATAACTATGGCTACACCTTC,CASRETAQHNYGYTF,TRBJ1-2,TRBV27,.,.
TGTGCCATATCATCCGTCGCGGGGATGGGGTCAGAACTGTTTTTT,CAISSVAGMGSELFF,TRBJ1-4,TRBV19,.,.
TGTGCCAGCAGCCTTGGACAGGGTGGGTACGAGCAGTACTTC,CASSLGQGGYEQYF,TRBJ2-7,TRBV7-2,.,TRBD1
TGCGCCAGCAGCCAACATAACAGGGGAGATGGCTACACCTTC,CASSQHNRGDGYTF,TRBJ1-2,TRBV4-1,.,TRBD1
TGTGCCAGCAGCCAAGATCTAGGAGGACAGGGGTATGGCTACACCTTC,CASSQDLGGQGYGYTF,TRBJ1-2,TRBV4-2,.,TRBD1
TGTGCCAGCAGCAATTTTAGGACAGGTCCTACGAAGTACCAAGAGACCCAGTACTTC,CASSNFRTGPTKYQETQYF,TRBJ2-5,TRBV21-1,.,.
TGCGCCAGCAGCCCCTGGGGGGAGGAGCAGTTCTTC,CASSPWGEEQFF,TRBJ2-1,TRBV5-1,once,.
TGTGCCAGCAGTGAAGGACAGACGCTCAATCAGCCCCAGCATTTT,CASSEGQTLNQPQHF,TRBJ1-5,TRBV2,once,.
TGTGCCAGCAGCGCAGGAGACAGAACCACCGGGGAGCTGTTTTTT,CASSAGDRTTGELFF,TRBJ2-2,TRBV9,few,.
TGTGCCAGTAGTCCCCGGGACATTTTTGATCAGCCCCAGCATTTT,CASSPRDIFDQPQHF,TRBJ1-5,TRBV19,.,.
TGTGCCAGCAGTTCCCAAGACAGGGGTAATTCACCCCTCCACTTT,CASSSQDRGNSPLHF,TRBJ1-6,TRBV6-5,.,TRBD1
TGTGCCAGCAGCGTTTCGGGGGGCTACGAGCAGTACTTC,CASSVSGGYEQYF,TRBJ2-7,TRBV9,.,TRBD2
TGTGCCAGCTCACTAGCGGGACACACCGGGGAGCTGTTTTTT,CASSLAGHTGELFF,TRBJ2-2,TRBV7-3,.,TRBD2
TGTGCCAGCAGCTTAGGGTCAGGGGGGAATCAGCCCCAGCATTTT,CASSLGSGGNQPQHF,TRBJ1-5,TRBV7-8,.,TRBD1
TGTGCCAGCAGTAAGCAGGGGTCGTTCTTC,CASSKQGSFF,TRBJ2-1,TRBV25-1,.,.
TGTGCCAGCAGCCCGGACACCTGGGCAGGGGGAGAGACCCAGTACTTC,CASSPDTWAGGETQYF,TRBJ2-5,TRBV9,once,TRBD1
TGTGCCAGCAGCTTAGGTGGACAGGGGGAGCGCGAGCAGTACTTC,CASSLGGQGEREQYF,TRBJ2-7,TRBV7-9,.,TRBD1
TGTGCCAGTAGTAGAACAGGGATTGCAGTGGAGACCCAGTACTTC,CASSRTGIAVETQYF,TRBJ2-5,TRBV19,.,.
TGCGCCAGCAGCCAAGTCTTATTGGCAGCGACCGAGCAGTACTTC,CASSQVLLAATEQYF,TRBJ2-7,TRBV4-1,.,.
TGTGCCAGCAGCGAGAGGGACTTCTATGGCTACACCTTC,CASSERDFYGYTF,TRBJ1-2,TRBV9,once,.